This T cell receptor (beta chain) was recorded in a study of PD-1 blockade in classical Hodgkin lymphoma. Background on the study: Nivolumab dosed at 3 mg/kg went to patients intravenously every 2 weeks. Notes on the study in general: Before treatment, complete responders showed about the same diversity as newly diagnosed patients. CD4+ TCR diversity rose significantly by C4D1, and CD8+ TCR diversity did not.

Following autologous stem cell transplantation, relapse occurred in every patient, and exposure to brentuximab vedotin varied. Patients had relapsed/refractory classical Hodgkin lymphoma with complete response, partial response or progressive disease as best response. With regard to this clone: Its antigen is not known.

The CDR3 is 14 amino acids. Trimming left V 0 bases short and J 6 bases short, with 12 bases between. Looked up from germline, CDR1 is MNHNS and CDR2 is SASEGT. The method was immunoSEQ multiplex PCR; TCRdb's version includes in-frame clones alone and lacks a portion of them. The table lists roughly 50,000 clones, around 81% of them singletons. Sequenced here: peripheral blood mononuclear cells (PBMCs), sampled before the second cycle of nivolumab. This TCR was recovered from a human donor with classical Hodgkin lymphoma. V and J are TRBV6-1 and TRBJ2-7, with D possibly being TRBD1 or TRBD2 (5 bases each). The CDR3: CASSEAPGTGEQYF. As DNA, the CDR3 is TGTGCCAGCAGTGAAGCCCCAGGGACCGGCGAGCAGTACTTC.